A single sample gave rise to the 10 T cell receptor beta chains below, sequenced in a study of blood T cell repertoires in COVID-19. Data came from immunoSEQ multiplex PCR; TCRdb stores just in-frame clones and leaves some out. The table records about 50,000 clones, 85% to 90% of them present only once. Sequenced sample: peripheral blood. The receptors were gathered from an elderly woman with COVID-19, enrolled during active disease.

V is TRBV3-1 (or the pseudogene TRBV3-2) and J is TRBJ1-4; D is unresolved. The V and J ends lost 4 bases and 5 bases respectively, with 8 bases between them. The V gene's germline CDR1 is LGHDT and CDR2 YNNKEL (reference sequence). The CDR3 loop spans 13 amino acids. CDR3 region: CASSPRHNEKLFF. The CDR3, as DNA: TGTGCCAGCAGCCCCAGGCACAATGAAAAACTGTTTTTT.

The chain couples TRBV2 to TRBJ1-6; 10 positions agree with TRBD1. V lost 6 bases to trimming and J lost 13 bases; unmatched junction nucleotides: 12. This CDR3 is 15 amino acids long. The V gene's germline CDR1 is SNHLY and CDR2 FYNNEI. CDR3 coding DNA: TGTGCCAGCAGGGCTCCGGGACAGGGGAGTATGCCCCTCCACTTT. Its translation: CASRAPGQGSMPLHF.

The chain carries TRBV6-5 and TRBJ1-5; TRBD1 is a possible D gene (6 bases). CDR1 is MNHEY and CDR2 is SVGAGI in the germline V gene. The CDR3 length is 14 residues. V was cut by 5 bases and J by 3 bases, with 11 bases left in between. DNA of the CDR3: TGTGCCAGCAGTCGGGACAAAAACAATCAGCCCCAGCATTTT. It is translated as CASSRDKNNQPQHF.

The chain uses TRBV19 and TRBJ1-2; TRBD1 aligns across 8 bases. Trimming at V came to 6 bases and at J to 5 bases, leaving 8 bases not matched to a gene. This CDR3 region has 14 residues. CDR1 is LNHDA and CDR2 is SQIVND in the germline V gene (reference sequence). CDR3 nucleotide sequence: TGTGCCAGTAGATGGAGCAGGGGGCCTTATGGCTACACCTTC. It translates to CASRWSRGPYGYTF.

The chain uses TRBV4-1 and TRBJ1-3; D perhaps matches TRBD1 (6 bases). The CDR3 sequence is 15 residues long. The germline gives CDR1 MGHRA, CDR2 YSYEKL. Between the trimmed V and J ends, which lost 4 bases and 0 bases, there was a span of 10 bases. CDR3 loop: CASSPQGHSGNTIYF. Here the CDR3 DNA reads TGCGCCAGCAGCCCACAGGGCCACTCTGGAAACACCATATATTTT.

The rearrangement joins TRBV21-1 to TRBJ1-5; the D call TRBD1 from the table was never checked on the DNA. TRBV21-1 is a pseudogene segment. The CDR3 has 17 residues. The CDR3 DNA reads as TGTGCCAGCAGCAGATGGACAGGGGGCGCGGGCAATCAGCCCCAGCATTTT. Amino acids: CASSRWTGGAGNQPQHF.

The genes are TRBV12-3 or TRBV12-4 and TRBJ1-1, with D unresolved. The V end lost 3 bases, the J end lost 8 bases, and 10 bases lay between the germline ends. This CDR3 contains 12 residues. The CDR3 spells CASSFRGSEAFF. Here the CDR3 DNA reads TGTGCCAGCAGTTTTCGGGGTTCCGAAGCTTTCTTT.

The chain carries TRBV28 and TRBJ1-1; D possibly corresponds to TRBD1 (5 bases). The CDR3 length is 11 residues. Trimming left V 10 bases short and J 1 base short, with 7 bases between. The germline CDR1 and CDR2 sequences are MDHEN and SYDVKM. CDR3 DNA: TGTGCCACCACAGGGAACACTGAAGCTTTCTTT. Its translation is CATTGNTEAFF.

This clone has only a few counts. The V gene is TRBV25-1, the J gene TRBJ1-5; D unresolved. Germline V gene data show CDR1 as MGHDK and CDR2 as SYGVNS. The CDR3 loop spans 17 amino acids. The V and J ends lost 5 bases and 5 bases respectively, with 22 bases between them. The CDR3 region has the DNA TGTGCCAGCAGTCCCGTTGTTTCCCCTGCGAGAGATCAGCCCCAGCATTTT. Residues: CASSPVVSPARDQPQHF. Combining the CDR3 with reference TRBV25-1 and TRBJ1-5 gives the whole variable domain EADIYQTPRYLVIGTGKKITLECSQTMGHDKMYWYQQDPGMELHLIHYSYGVNSTEKGDLSSESTVSRIRTEHFPLTLESARPSHTSQYLCASSPVVSPARDQPQHFGDGTRLSIL.

V usage is TRBV5-6 and J usage is TRBJ1-3; TRBD1 might be the D (6 bases). Looked up from germline, CDR1 is SGHDT and CDR2 is YYEEEE. The V end was cut by 2 bases, the J end by 4 bases, with 22 bases between. The CDR3 spans 18 residues. The CDR3 DNA reads TGTGCCAGCAGCTTCCGGGAATCAGGACAGTCGATCGGAAACACCATATATTTT. It encodes CASSFRESGQSIGNTIYF.